The rows below give T cell receptor beta chains drawn from one sample of a study of blood T cells in healthy people across ages. TCRdb fed the 5' RACE reads into MiXCR, producing one record per CDR3 protein. The data show about 580,000 distinct CDR3 sequences, 40% to 55% seen once. Material: blood. The origin of the receptors is a man aged 80 or over in good health. CDR3s include the opening cysteine and the closing phenylalanine or tryptophan. A D gene is named only where the DNA matches it firmly.

CDR3aa	v_gene	d_gene	j_gene
CASSPEGVSTEAFF	TRBV25-1	-	TRBJ1-1
CSARAPASGHEQFF	TRBV20-1	-	TRBJ2-1
CASSTPVTRGWSSYEQYF	TRBV7-2	-	TRBJ2-7
CASSQDQAGGHETQYF	TRBV4-1	-	TRBJ2-5
CSARTSGAGEQFF	TRBV20-1	TRBD2	TRBJ2-1
CSARGLASQPTDTQYF	TRBV20-1	-	TRBJ2-3
CASSLTKTYNEQFF	TRBV11-1	-	TRBJ2-1
CASSPRQGEGRYF	TRBV7-2	TRBD1	TRBJ2-7
CASKQTTGVGTDTQYF	TRBV5-1	TRBD1	TRBJ2-3
CASRQGSQPQHF	TRBV28	-	TRBJ1-5
CASSLGENTEAFF	TRBV5-1	-	TRBJ1-1
CASSGVVQNTGELFF	TRBV5-1	-	TRBJ2-2
CATWTGLAKNIQYF	TRBV6-5	TRBD1	TRBJ2-4
CASTPRGGNEKLFF	TRBV7-2	-	TRBJ1-4
CASSSTGGEAFF	TRBV7-2	-	-
CASSPGVGTGELFF	TRBV11-3	-	TRBJ2-2
CASSLSSGGTDTQYF	TRBV7-9	TRBD2	TRBJ2-3
CASSPLLEHTQYF	TRBV18	-	TRBJ2-3
CASSHGISYNEQFF	TRBV14	-	TRBJ2-1
CASRKTSGRNTDTQYF	TRBV7-2	TRBD2	TRBJ2-3
CAISGREATGELFF	TRBV10-3	TRBD2	TRBJ2-2
CASSLDLGGEDTQYF	TRBV7-9	-	TRBJ2-3
CASRTSRSYEQYF	TRBV6-1	-	TRBJ2-7
CASSPPGLARYEQYF	TRBV7-2	TRBD2	TRBJ2-7
CSVERGYTF	TRBV29-1	-	TRBJ1-2
CAISESKRAYNEQFF	TRBV10-3	-	TRBJ2-1
CTSSSGTGQYF	TRBV6-5	TRBD1	TRBJ2-7
CASSSQGLAGGAQYF	TRBV7-2	TRBD2	TRBJ2-3
CASSLADSYNEQFF	TRBV5-1	TRBD2	TRBJ2-1
CASSFTPGEQYF	TRBV11-1	-	TRBJ2-7
CASSWDRGKTEAFF	TRBV6-5	TRBD1	TRBJ1-1
CASSYSGSRGYTF	TRBV6-2/TRBV6-3	-	TRBJ1-2
CASRRTPRETSYEQYF	TRBV6-5	-	TRBJ2-7
CASSLGRISNYGYTF	TRBV5-1	-	TRBJ1-2
CASSDISGRHNEQFF	TRBV12-3/TRBV12-4	TRBD2	TRBJ2-1
CATSRALPRTAGANVLTF	TRBV15	-	TRBJ2-6
CASSSTLAGSTDTQYF	TRBV7-9	TRBD2	TRBJ2-3
CASSLGTSGRPQETQYF	TRBV7-9	TRBD2	TRBJ2-5
CASSRGRQGPYREQYF	TRBV6-5	TRBD1	-
CASSQEALNEQFF	TRBV4-2	-	TRBJ2-1
CASSPGTGIGQFF	TRBV28	TRBD1	TRBJ2-1
CSVGAGVSGANVLTF	TRBV29-1	-	TRBJ2-6
CASSPSGSYNSPLHF	TRBV6-5	-	TRBJ1-6
CASSDDRVSQPQHF	TRBV10-2	TRBD1	TRBJ1-5
CASRPTPGLATDTQYF	TRBV6-5	TRBD2	TRBJ2-3
CSARDVAHNHQPQHF	TRBV20-1	-	TRBJ1-5
CASSYPPYEQYF	TRBV6-2/TRBV6-3	-	TRBJ2-7
CSVPGASSAYNEQFF	TRBV20-1	-	TRBJ2-1